Included here is one TCR beta chain sequence, with context. The sample is drawn from a study of control samples from healthy donors and cancer patients. This CDR3 has 15 residues. Trimming stripped 0 bases from V and 1 base from J, with 11 bases between. In germline, CDR1 is SGDLS, CDR2 YYNGEE. Produced via immunoSEQ multiplex PCR; TCRdb's table is partial and in-frame only. Of around 120,000 clones listed, less than 95% are singletons. The receptor was derived from a man between 25 and 39 years old in good health. The V gene is TRBV9, the J gene TRBJ2-7; possible D gene TRBD2, 6 bases. The sample consisted of blood. The CDR3 protein is CASSVGPGTSYEQYF. The CDR3 nucleotides read TGTGCCAGCAGCGTAGGTCCGGGGACTTCCTACGAGCAGTACTTC.